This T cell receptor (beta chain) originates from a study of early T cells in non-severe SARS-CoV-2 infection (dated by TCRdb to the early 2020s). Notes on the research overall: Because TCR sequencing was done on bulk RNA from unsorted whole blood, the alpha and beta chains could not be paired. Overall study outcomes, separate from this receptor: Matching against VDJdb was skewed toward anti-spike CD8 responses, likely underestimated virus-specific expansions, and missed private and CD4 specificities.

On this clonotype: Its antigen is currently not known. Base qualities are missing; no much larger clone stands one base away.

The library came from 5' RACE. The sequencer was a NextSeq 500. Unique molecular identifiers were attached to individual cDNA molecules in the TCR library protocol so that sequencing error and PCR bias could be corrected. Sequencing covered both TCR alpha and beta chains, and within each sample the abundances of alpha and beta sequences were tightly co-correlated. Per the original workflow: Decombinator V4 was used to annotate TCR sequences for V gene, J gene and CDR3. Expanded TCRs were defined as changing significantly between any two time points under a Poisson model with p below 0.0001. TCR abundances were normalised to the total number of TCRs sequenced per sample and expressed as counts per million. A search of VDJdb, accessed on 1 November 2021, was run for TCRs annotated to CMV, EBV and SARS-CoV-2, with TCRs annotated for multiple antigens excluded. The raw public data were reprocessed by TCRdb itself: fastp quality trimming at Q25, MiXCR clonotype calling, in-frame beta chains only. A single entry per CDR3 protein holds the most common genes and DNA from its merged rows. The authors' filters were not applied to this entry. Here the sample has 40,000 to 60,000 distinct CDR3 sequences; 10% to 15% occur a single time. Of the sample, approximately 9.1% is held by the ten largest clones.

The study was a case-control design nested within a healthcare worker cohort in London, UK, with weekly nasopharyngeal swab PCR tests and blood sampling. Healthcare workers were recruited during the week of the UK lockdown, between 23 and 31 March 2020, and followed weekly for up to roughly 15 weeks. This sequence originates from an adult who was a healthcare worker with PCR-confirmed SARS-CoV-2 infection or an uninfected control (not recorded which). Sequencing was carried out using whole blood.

The CDR3 amino acid sequence is: CASSWDPGLNTGELFF. The DNA sequence follows: TGCGCCAGCAGCTGGGACCCAGGGTTGAACACCGGGGAGCTGTTTTTT. The chain employs TRBV5-1 and TRBJ2-2; the D call could be TRBD1 or TRBD2, with each sharing 5 bases. V drops 3 bases and J drops 1 base, leaving 13 bases in between. CDR1 and CDR2, per the germline V gene, are SGHRS and YFSETQ. The CDR3, cysteine through phenylalanine, is 16 amino acids long. The read is trimmed to its CDR3 DNA, 48 bases read in frame from base 1.